Listed below are T cell receptor beta chains from one sample, sequenced in a study of T cell changes during pregnancy in multiple sclerosis. The protocol was immunoSEQ multiplex PCR, while the TCRdb copy is restricted to in-frame clones and leaves out a portion. The sample has 70,000 to 100,000 clones, more than 85% seen once; the top ten hold about 1.5%. Specimen: peripheral blood, collected in the first trimester of pregnancy. Every receptor here comes from a female donor with multiple sclerosis, enrolled in a pregnancy study. Both conserved end residues are part of each CDR3. Fields, in order: D gene, V gene, clone size, J gene, CDR3 protein, CDR3 DNA. The D gene is left open where the match is weak. The size entry is marked missing in some rows and otherwise reads once, few, many or a size class.

>-|TRBV27|once|TRBJ1-3
CASSLGSLGNTIYF
TGTGCCAGCAGTTTAGGGAGCCTAGGAAACACCATATATTTT
>TRBD2|TRBV15|-|TRBJ2-7
CATSPPGVAGAYEQYF
TGTGCCACCAGCCCCCCGGGGGTAGCGGGAGCCTACGAGCAGTACTTC
>-|TRBV4-1|-|TRBJ2-2
CASRAGLNTGELFF
TGCGCCAGTAGGGCGGGCCTTAACACCGGGGAGCTGTTTTTT
>-|TRBV7-9|-|TRBJ1-1
CASSPSFRRTASNTEAFF
TGTGCCAGCAGCCCAAGTTTTCGTAGGACAGCTTCGAACACTGAAGCTTTCTTT
>-|TRBV27|few|TRBJ1-5
CASSSLSNQPQHF
TGTGCCAGCAGTTCACTTAGCAATCAGCCCCAGCATTTT
>TRBD2|TRBV5-1|-|TRBJ2-5
CASTWGLAGSETQYF
TGCGCCAGCACCTGGGGGCTAGCGGGATCGGAGACCCAGTACTTC
>-|TRBV19|-|TRBJ1-1
CASSIRGGTEAFF
TGTGCCAGTAGTATCAGAGGGGGCACTGAAGCTTTCTTT
>-|TRBV6-6|-|TRBJ1-2
CASCLDSNGGYTF
TGTGCCAGTTGCCTGGACAGTAATGGGGGCTACACCTTC
>TRBD1|TRBV7-3|-|TRBJ2-5
CASSINRGETQYF
TGTGCCAGCAGCATCAACAGGGGAGAGACCCAGTACTTC
>-|TRBV11-3|-|TRBJ2-5
CASSPGGRGGTQYF
TGTGCCAGCAGCCCCGGCGGAAGAGGAGGGACCCAGTACTTC
>TRBD1|TRBV10-3|-|TRBJ1-1
CAISEGGGVGSFF
TGTGCCATCAGTGAGGGAGGGGGCGTGGGATCTTTCTTT
>-|TRBV4-1|-|TRBJ2-5
CASSQPRHKETQYF
TGCGCCAGCAGCCAACCCAGACACAAAGAGACCCAGTACTTC
>-|TRBV27|-|TRBJ2-2
CASSFSWNTGELFF
TGTGCCAGCAGCTTTAGCTGGAACACCGGGGAGCTGTTTTTT
>TRBD1|TRBV19|once|TRBJ1-1
CASRTGGNTEAFF
TGTGCCAGTAGGACAGGGGGGAACACTGAAGCTTTCTTT
>-|TRBV5-8|-|TRBJ1-4
CASSSDRQLIQKLFF
TGTGCCAGCAGCTCCGACAGGCAACTAATTCAAAAACTGTTTTTT
>-|TRBV18|-|TRBJ1-5
CASSRTGDSSNQPQHF
TGTGCCAGCTCCCGGACGGGAGATTCTAGCAATCAGCCCCAGCATTTT
>-|TRBV5-1|few|TRBJ1-1
CASSVTGTHTEAFF
TGCGCCAGCAGCGTGACAGGAACACACACTGAAGCTTTCTTT
>-|TRBV7-8|-|TRBJ2-7
CASSLSGTSYEQYF
TGTGCCAGCAGCTTATCAGGGACTTCCTACGAGCAGTACTTC
>-|TRBV19|-|TRBJ1-2
CASSPDRRHGYTF
TGTGCCAGTAGTCCAGACCGGAGACATGGCTACACCTTC
>TRBD1|TRBV18|-|TRBJ2-7
CASSLSGGLYEQYF
TGTGCCAGCTCACTCTCAGGGGGCCTCTACGAGCAGTACTTC
>TRBD2|TRBV19|-|TRBJ2-1
CASSSGYYNEQFF
TGTGCCAGTTCTAGCGGGTACTACAATGAGCAGTTCTTC
>-|TRBV9|-|TRBJ2-5
CASSVGPQAQETQYF
TGTGCCAGCAGCGTAGGACCACAGGCGCAAGAGACCCAGTACTTC
>-|TRBV18|-|TRBJ1-1
CASSPQGDNTEAFF
TGTGCCAGCTCACCGCAAGGAGATAACACTGAAGCTTTCTTT
>-|TRBV30|-|TRBJ1-4
CAWTGISNEKLFF
TGTGCCTGGACCGGGATTTCTAATGAAAAACTGTTTTTT
>-|TRBV27|-|TRBJ1-5
CATGPPGNQPQHF
TGTGCCACAGGTCCCCCGGGCAATCAGCCCCAGCATTTT
>-|TRBV7-3|once|TRBJ1-2
CASSLTGRMGDYGYTF
TGTGCCAGCAGCTTAACGGGCCGTATGGGTGACTATGGCTACACCTTC
>-|TRBV19|-|TRBJ1-5
CASSIEHQPQHF
TGTGCCAGTAGTATTGAGCATCAGCCCCAGCATTTT
>TRBD2|TRBV7-9|-|TRBJ2-7
CASSSGGRTYEQYF
TGTGCCAGCAGCTCGGGAGGGCGTACCTACGAGCAGTACTTC
>-|TRBV19|-|TRBJ1-5
CASSSIPGGNQPQHF
TGTGCCAGTAGTAGTATCCCGGGGGGCAATCAGCCCCAGCATTTT
>-|TRBV28|once|TRBJ2-7
CASTYPEQYF
TGTGCCAGCACCTATCCCGAGCAGTACTTC
>TRBD1|TRBV4-1|-|TRBJ1-1
CASSQGQGNTEAFF
TGCGCCAGCAGCCAAGGACAGGGGAACACTGAAGCTTTCTTT
>-|TRBV6-5|-|TRBJ2-5
CASSSDRESRETQYF
TGTGCCAGCAGTTCTGACCGGGAATCAAGGGAGACCCAGTACTTC
>-|TRBV2|few|TRBJ2-7
CASRPELLYEQYF
TGTGCCAGCAGGCCTGAGTTGTTATACGAGCAGTACTTC
>TRBD2|TRBV5-1|-|TRBJ2-1
CASTSSGAYNEQFF
TGCGCCAGCACCTCTAGCGGAGCCTACAATGAGCAGTTCTTC
>TRBD1|TRBV7-2|-|TRBJ2-7
CASSFSGQPNEQYF
TGTGCCAGCAGCTTCTCGGGACAGCCCAACGAGCAGTACTTC
>-|TRBV7-3|-|TRBJ2-7
CASSSFPSYEQYF
TGTGCCAGCAGCAGCTTCCCGTCCTACGAGCAGTACTTC
>-|TRBV11-2|-|TRBJ2-7
CASSNYPLGAFHEQYF
TGTGCCAGCAGCAATTACCCCCTCGGAGCGTTTCACGAGCAGTACTTC
>-|TRBV29-1|-|TRBJ2-7
CSVVSRQAGTPSYEQYF
TGCAGCGTTGTTTCCCGACAGGCAGGAACTCCCTCCTACGAGCAGTACTTC
>TRBD1|TRBV27|-|TRBJ1-1
CASSYPGGGTEAFF
TGTGCCAGCAGTTATCCAGGGGGCGGCACTGAAGCTTTCTTT
>-|TRBV5-1|-|TRBJ1-1
CASSFRDKNTEAFF
TGCGCCAGCAGCTTTCGGGACAAGAACACTGAAGCTTTCTTT
>TRBD1|TRBV29-1|-|TRBJ2-7
CSVLGQTYEQYF
TGCAGCGTTTTGGGACAGACCTACGAGCAGTACTTC
>TRBD2|TRBV19|-|TRBJ2-1
CASSISTSGNNEQFF
TGTGCCAGTAGTATTTCGACTAGCGGGAACAATGAGCAGTTCTTC
>-|TRBV2|-|TRBJ2-2
CASSEGTGTNTGELFF
TGTGCCAGCAGTGAGGGTACAGGGACGAACACCGGGGAGCTGTTTTTT
>TRBD1|TRBV10-3|-|TRBJ1-5
CAISDRGANQPQHF
TGTGCCATCAGTGACAGGGGGGCCAATCAGCCCCAGCATTTT
>-|TRBV29-1|-|TRBJ1-1
CSSNPDTEAFF
TGCAGCTCCAACCCGGACACTGAAGCTTTCTTT
>TRBD2|TRBV2|once|TRBJ2-1
CASQQTSGLGYNTEQFF
TGTGCCAGCCAACAGACTAGCGGTTTGGGCTACAATACAGAGCAGTTCTTC
>TRBD2|TRBV25-1|once|TRBJ2-5
CASSRAQGGETQYF
TGTGCCAGCAGCAGGGCCCAGGGAGGGGAGACCCAGTACTTC
>TRBD1|TRBV30|-|TRBJ2-7
CACYWGQSYEQYF
TGTGCCTGTTATTGGGGACAGTCCTACGAGCAGTACTTC
>-|TRBV7-2|-|TRBJ1-1
CASSRNRVEWNTEAFF
TGTGCCAGCAGCAGGAACAGGGTAGAGTGGAACACTGAAGCTTTCTTT
>-|TRBV30|once|TRBJ2-7
CAWSSGRSYEQYF
TGTGCCTGGAGTTCAGGGCGTTCCTACGAGCAGTACTTC
>-|TRBV5-1|-|TRBJ1-2
CASSLGTDRFFDGYTF
TGCGCCAGCAGCTTGGGGACAGACCGATTTTTCGATGGCTACACCTTC
>-|TRBV14|-|TRBJ1-1
CASSQGRTVAAFF
TGTGCCAGCAGCCAAGGGCGGACAGTTGCAGCTTTCTTT
>TRBD2|TRBV2|-|TRBJ2-5
CASSIGLAAQETQYF
TGTGCCAGCAGTATCGGACTAGCGGCTCAAGAGACCCAGTACTTC